Below, 10 T cell receptor beta chains from the same sample are listed, as sequenced in a study of cytomegalovirus exposure and HLA in healthy donors. The primer mix had 60 Vbeta and 13 Jbeta primers. TCRdb keeps only in-frame clones here, not all; method: immunoSEQ multiplex PCR. The sample lists roughly 84,000 clones, around three fifths occurring once. Sequencing was performed on PBMCs. These receptors were obtained from a woman aged 40 to 50 in good health and CMV-seropositive.

This clone was found a few times. V gene TRBV5-6 combines with J gene TRBJ2-3, with 9 bases matching TRBD2. Germline V lookup: CDR1 SGHDT, CDR2 YYEEEE. This CDR3 region has 16 residues. V lost 4 bases, J lost 6 bases, and 12 bases stayed unmatched. CDR3 DNA: TGTGCCAGCAGCGCAAGGGCTAGCGGGACGGGGGATACGCAGTATTTT. Translating gives CASSARASGTGDTQYF. The complete variable domain, with remaining parts taken from reference TRBV5-6 and TRBJ2-3, reads DAGVTQSPTHLIKTRGQQVTLRCSPKSGHDTVSWYQQALGQGPQFIFQYYEEEERQRGNFPDRFSGHQFPNYSSELNVNALLLGDSALYLCASSARASGTGDTQYFGPGTRLTVL.

This chain uses TRBV14 with TRBJ1-2, with D possibly matching TRBD1 (5 bases). The CDR3 consists of 14 residues. From germline, CDR1 is SGHDN and CDR2 FVKESK. V lost 1 base and J lost 2, with 8 bases in between. CDR3 amino acids: CASSQVQGNYGYTF. DNA of the CDR3: TGTGCCAGCAGCCAAGTTCAGGGAAACTATGGCTACACCTTC. The full variable domain, rest sourced from reference TRBV14 and TRBJ1-2, is EAGVTQFPSHSVIEKGQTVTLRCDPISGHDNLYWYRRVMGKEIKFLLHFVKESKQDESGMPNNRFLAERTGGTYSTLKVQPAELEDSGVYFCASSQVQGNYGYTFGSGTRLTVV.

V gene TRBV6-6 combines with J gene TRBJ1-5; TRBD1 is a possible D gene (6 bases). Trimming took 5 bases from V and 10 from J, leaving 9 bases between them. The CDR3 has 11 amino acids. CDR1 MNHNY and CDR2 SVGAGI come from the germline V gene (reference sequence). CDR3 region: CASSLRGPQHF. In DNA form, the CDR3 reads TGTGCCAGCAGTCTCAGGGGACCCCAGCATTTT.

The chain uses TRBV7-2 and TRBJ2-5; TRBD2 agrees at 7 bases. TRBJ2-7 explains the end of the DNA better; the J call may be wrong. The CDR3 extends over 18 amino acids. Germline assignment: CDR1 SGHTA and CDR2 FQGNSA. The CDR3, as DNA: TGTGCCAGCAGCTTAGCGGGGGGGATTCGTGAAATGCGGTACGAGCAGTACTTC. Protein sequence: CASSLAGGIREMRYEQYF.

The table lists this clone with a few counts. The J gene is TRBJ2-3, the V gene TRBV25-1, with D possibly being TRBD2 (5 bases). The CDR3 extends over 15 amino acids. V shed 3 bases and J shed 2 bases, with 12 bases lying between them. Germline CDR1 MGHDK, CDR2 SYGVNS. The CDR3 reads CASSDRGFYTDTQYF. Written as DNA, the CDR3 is TGTGCCAGCAGTGACCGGGGATTCTACACAGATACGCAGTATTTT.

J is TRBJ1-1 and V is TRBV2; perhaps TRBD1 as D (6 bases). Per the germline V gene, CDR1 is SNHLY and CDR2 is FYNNEI. This CDR3 has 13 residues. The V and J ends lost 4 bases and 5 bases respectively, with 11 bases between them. The CDR3 sequence: CASSGNRDTEAFF. In nucleotides, the CDR3 is TGTGCCAGCAGTGGAAACAGGGATACTGAAGCTTTCTTT.

The chain joins TRBV28 to TRBJ1-1; 7 bases fit TRBD1. Germline CDR1 and CDR2: MDHEN and SYDVKM. The V gene end was trimmed by 7 bases and the J gene end by 1 base; junction bases not matched to a gene: 9. The CDR3 is 15 residues long. CDR3 nucleotides: TGTGCCAGCACTTCACCCCGGGACAGGAACACTGAAGCTTTCTTT. Its translation: CASTSPRDRNTEAFF. Full variable domain (rest looked up from reference TRBV28 and TRBJ1-1): DVKVTQSSRYLVKRTGEKVFLECVQDMDHENMFWYRQDPGLGLRLIYFSYDVKMKEKGDIPEGYSVSREKKERFSLILESASTNQTSMYLCASTSPRDRNTEAFFGQGTRLTVV.

This clone turned up a few times. This chain links TRBV18 with TRBJ2-3; D unclear. The CDR3 spans 14 residues. CDR1 KGHSH and CDR2 LQKENI come from the germline V gene. V was shortened by 2 bases and J by 1 base, with 7 bases between the two germline ends. The CDR3: CASSPTSGTDTQYF. The DNA for the CDR3 is TGTGCCAGCTCACCAACATCCGGCACAGATACGCAGTATTTT.

The chain links TRBV28 to TRBJ1-1; 7 bases are a match to TRBD1. CDR1 and CDR2 from the germline V gene are MDHEN and SYDVKM. The junction had 11 bases not matched to a gene; V was cut back by 4 bases and J by 0 bases. The CDR3 is 17 amino acids. The CDR3: CASSSVGGAGVNTEAFF. In nucleotides, the CDR3 is TGTGCCAGCAGTTCAGTAGGGGGCGCCGGGGTGAACACTGAAGCTTTCTTT.

For this clone: Other DNA sequences in this specimen translate into the identical CDR3. V usage is TRBV5-1 and J usage is TRBJ1-1; D is possibly TRBD1 (6 bases). This CDR3 contains 15 residues. Per germline, CDR1 SGHRS and CDR2 YFSETQ. V lost 0 bases to trimming and J lost 3 bases, with 12 bases between them. CDR3 in DNA: TGCGCCAGCAGCTTGGTCATAGGGGGGGACACTGAAGCTTTCTTT. Amino acid sequence: CASSLVIGGDTEAFF. The full variable domain, in which reference TRBV5-1 and TRBJ1-1 provide the parts outside the CDR3, is KAGVTQTPRYLIKTRGQQVTLSCSPISGHRSVSWYQQTPGQGLQFLFEYFSETQRNKGNFPGRFSGRQFSNSRSEMNVSTLELGDSALYLCASSLVIGGDTEAFFGQGTRLTVV.